This T cell receptor beta chain was profiled in a study of blood T cell repertoires in COVID-19. Background on the study: Donors in the United States, Italy and Spain gave samples during acute or convalescent COVID-19. The cDNA or gDNA used as material had been derived from T cells, B-cell-depleted T cells, or PBMCs.

There are 15 residues in the CDR3. Between the trimmed V and J ends, which lost 5 bases and 10 bases, there was a span of 18 bases. CDR1 SGHTA and CDR2 FQGNSA come from the germline V gene. Authors' data handling: Reference gene primer amplification in the assay estimated nucleated cell counts. Libraries were prepared by immunoSEQ multiplex PCR; TCRdb keeps only in-frame clonotypes and omits some of them. That table supplies the V and J calls and clone size; D and trimming were determined from the DNA. The table shows about 240,000 clones, with approximately 82% occurring only once. Sequencing used peripheral blood. V gene TRBV7-2 combines with J gene TRBJ1-6, with D perhaps TRBD1 (5 bases). The source is a woman younger than 35 with acute or convalescent COVID-19. CDR3 sequence (DNA): TGTGCCAGCAGCCCTGAATTTGGGGGGGGATCACCCCTCCACTTT. It yields the protein CASSPEFGGGSPLHF.